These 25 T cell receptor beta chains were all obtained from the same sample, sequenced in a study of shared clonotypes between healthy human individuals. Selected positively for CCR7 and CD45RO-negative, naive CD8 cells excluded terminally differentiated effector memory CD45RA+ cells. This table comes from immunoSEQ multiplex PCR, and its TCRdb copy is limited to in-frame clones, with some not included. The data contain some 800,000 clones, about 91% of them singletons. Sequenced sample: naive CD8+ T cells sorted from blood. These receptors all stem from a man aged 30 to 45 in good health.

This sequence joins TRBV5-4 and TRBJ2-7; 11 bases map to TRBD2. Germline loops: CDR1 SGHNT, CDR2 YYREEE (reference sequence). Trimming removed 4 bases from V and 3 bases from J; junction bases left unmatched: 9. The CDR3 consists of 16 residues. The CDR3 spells CASSPIAGGPVYEQYF. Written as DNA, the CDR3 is TGTGCCAGCAGCCCTATAGCGGGAGGGCCGGTCTACGAGCAGTACTTC.

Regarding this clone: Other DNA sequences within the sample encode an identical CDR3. The DNA for the CDR3 is TGCGCCAGCAGCTTGGCCATCGGGACAGGGGGGCGAGAGACCCAGTACTTC. It encodes CASSLAIGTGGRETQYF. The V and J genes are TRBV5-1 and TRBJ2-5; 11 nucleotides align to TRBD1. The germline V gene encodes CDR1 SGHRS and CDR2 YFSETQ. V dropped 0 bases and J dropped 4; count of bases not matched to a gene: 8. This CDR3 spans 17 amino acids.

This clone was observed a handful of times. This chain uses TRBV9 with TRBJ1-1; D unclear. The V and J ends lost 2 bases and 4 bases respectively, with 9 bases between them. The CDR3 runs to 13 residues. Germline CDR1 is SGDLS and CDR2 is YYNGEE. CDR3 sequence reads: CASSVESRTEAFF. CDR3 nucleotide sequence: TGTGCCAGCAGCGTCGAAAGTCGCACTGAAGCTTTCTTT.

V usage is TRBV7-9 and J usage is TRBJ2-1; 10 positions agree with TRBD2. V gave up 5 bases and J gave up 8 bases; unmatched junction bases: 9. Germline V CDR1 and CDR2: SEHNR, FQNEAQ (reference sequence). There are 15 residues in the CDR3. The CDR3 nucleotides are TGTGCCAGCAGCCCCGGCCTAGCGGGAGATGATGAGCAGTTCTTC. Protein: CASSPGLAGDDEQFF.

Here the CDR3 reads CASSLRIRGLAGEEDNEQFF. DNA for the CDR3: TGTGCCAGCAGTTTGAGGATTCGCGGACTAGCGGGAGAAGAGGACAATGAGCAGTTCTTC. V gene TRBV27 combines with J gene TRBJ2-1, with TRBD2 matching 13 bases. This CDR3 is built from 20 residues. The V gene's germline CDR1 is MNHEY and CDR2 SMNVEV (reference sequence). V lost 3 bases and J lost 5; bases outside the gene matches: 16.

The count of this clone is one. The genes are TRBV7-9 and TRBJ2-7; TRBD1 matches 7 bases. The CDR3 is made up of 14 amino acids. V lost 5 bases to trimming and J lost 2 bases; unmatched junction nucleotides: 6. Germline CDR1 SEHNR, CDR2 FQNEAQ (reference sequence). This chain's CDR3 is CASSHRDSPYEQYF. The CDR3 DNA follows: TGTGCCAGCAGCCACCGGGACAGTCCCTACGAGCAGTACTTC.

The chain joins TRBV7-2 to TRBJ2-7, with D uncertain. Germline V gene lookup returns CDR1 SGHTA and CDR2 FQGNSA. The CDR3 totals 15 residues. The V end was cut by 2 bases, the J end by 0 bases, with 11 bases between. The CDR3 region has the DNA TGTGCCAGCAGCTTATCCGCGAGGAGCTCCTACGAGCAGTACTTC. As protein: CASSLSARSSYEQYF.

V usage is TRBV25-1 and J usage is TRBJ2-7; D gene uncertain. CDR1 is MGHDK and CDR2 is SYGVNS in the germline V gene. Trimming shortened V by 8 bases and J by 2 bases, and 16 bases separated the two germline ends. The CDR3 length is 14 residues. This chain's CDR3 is CASLGRNRTYEQYF. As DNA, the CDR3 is TGTGCCAGCCTAGGACGGAACCGTACCTACGAGCAGTACTTC.

CDR3 protein: CASSQGLHGGWGYEQYF. In DNA, the CDR3 is TGCGCCAGCAGCCAAGGATTACACGGGGGCTGGGGCTACGAGCAGTACTTC. This chain connects TRBV4-3 to TRBJ2-7, with D perhaps given as TRBD1 or TRBD2 (6 bases each). Germline V lookup: CDR1 LGHNA, CDR2 YSLEER. This CDR3 contains 17 residues. Trimming pared 1 base from V and 3 bases from J, leaving 19 bases between.

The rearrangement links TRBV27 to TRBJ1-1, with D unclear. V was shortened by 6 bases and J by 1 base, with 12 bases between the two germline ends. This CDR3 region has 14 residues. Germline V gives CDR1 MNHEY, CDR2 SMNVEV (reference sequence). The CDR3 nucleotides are TGTGCCAGCAGCCCGCTATCGTCGAACACTGAAGCTTTCTTT. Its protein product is CASSPLSSNTEAFF.

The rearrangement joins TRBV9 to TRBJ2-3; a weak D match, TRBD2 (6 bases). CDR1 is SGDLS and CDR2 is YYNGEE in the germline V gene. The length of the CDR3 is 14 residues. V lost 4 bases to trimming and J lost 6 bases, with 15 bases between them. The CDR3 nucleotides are TGTGCCAGCAGCCCTAACGGGGACTTTGATACGCAGTATTTT. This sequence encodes CASSPNGDFDTQYF. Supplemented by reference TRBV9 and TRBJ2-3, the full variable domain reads DSGVTQTPKHLITATGQRVTLRCSPRSGDLSVYWYQQSLDQGLQFLIQYYNGEERAKGNILERFSAQQFPDLHSELNLSSLELGDSALYFCASSPNGDFDTQYFGPGTRLTVL.

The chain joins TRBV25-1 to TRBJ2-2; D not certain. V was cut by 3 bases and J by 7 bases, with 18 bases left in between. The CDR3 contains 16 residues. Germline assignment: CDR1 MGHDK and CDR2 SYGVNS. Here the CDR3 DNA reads TGTGCCAGCAGTGATACGTACTCCCCTATTGACGGGGAGCTGTTTTTT. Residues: CASSDTYSPIDGELFF.

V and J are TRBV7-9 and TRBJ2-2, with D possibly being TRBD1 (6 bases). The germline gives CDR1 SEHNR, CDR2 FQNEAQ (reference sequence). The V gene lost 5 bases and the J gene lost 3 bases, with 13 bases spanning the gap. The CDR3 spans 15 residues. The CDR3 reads CASSQVTGYTGELFF. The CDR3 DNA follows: TGTGCCAGCAGCCAGGTCACAGGGTACACCGGGGAGCTGTTTTTT.

The CDR3 DNA sequence: TGTGCCAGTAGTATATTGCAACTAGCGGGAGGGCCGTACACCGGGGAGCTGTTTTTT. It is translated as CASSILQLAGGPYTGELFF. The chain carries TRBV19 and TRBJ2-2; 13 bases are shared with TRBD2. The germline V gene encodes CDR1 LNHDA and CDR2 SQIVND (reference sequence). The V and J ends lost 2 bases and 3 bases, in that order; junction bases with no gene match: 9. This CDR3 region has 19 residues.

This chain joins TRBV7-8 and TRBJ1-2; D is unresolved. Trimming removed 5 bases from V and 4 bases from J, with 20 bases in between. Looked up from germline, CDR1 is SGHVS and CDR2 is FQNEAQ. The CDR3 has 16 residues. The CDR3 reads CASSPSGLTIPYGYTF. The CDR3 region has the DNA TGTGCCAGCAGCCCTTCCGGACTGACTATCCCCTATGGCTACACCTTC.

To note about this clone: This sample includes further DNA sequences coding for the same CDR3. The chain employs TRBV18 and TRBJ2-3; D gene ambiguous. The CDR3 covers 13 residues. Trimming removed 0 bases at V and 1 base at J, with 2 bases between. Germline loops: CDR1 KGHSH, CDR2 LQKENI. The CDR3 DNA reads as TGTGCCAGCTCACCACCCGGCACAGATACGCAGTATTTT. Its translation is CASSPPGTDTQYF.

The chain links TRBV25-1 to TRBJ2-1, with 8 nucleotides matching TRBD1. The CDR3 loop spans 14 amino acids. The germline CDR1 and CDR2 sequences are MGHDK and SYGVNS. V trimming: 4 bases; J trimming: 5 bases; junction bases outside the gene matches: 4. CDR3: CASSGPDRDNEQFF. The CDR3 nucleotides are TGTGCCAGCAGTGGCCCGGACAGGGACAATGAGCAGTTCTTC.

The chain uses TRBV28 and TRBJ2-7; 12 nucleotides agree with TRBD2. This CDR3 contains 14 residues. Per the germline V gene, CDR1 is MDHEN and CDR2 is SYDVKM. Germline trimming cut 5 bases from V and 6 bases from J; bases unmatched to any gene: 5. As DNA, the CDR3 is TGTGCCAGCAGTCACGGACTAGCGGGAACCGAGCAGTACTTC. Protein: CASSHGLAGTEQYF.

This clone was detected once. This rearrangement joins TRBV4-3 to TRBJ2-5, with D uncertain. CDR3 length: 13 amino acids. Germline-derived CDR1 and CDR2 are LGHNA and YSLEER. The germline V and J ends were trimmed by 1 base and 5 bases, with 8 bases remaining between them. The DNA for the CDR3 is TGCGCCAGCAGCCAAGCTGGCTGGGAGACCCAGTACTTC. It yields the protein CASSQAGWETQYF.

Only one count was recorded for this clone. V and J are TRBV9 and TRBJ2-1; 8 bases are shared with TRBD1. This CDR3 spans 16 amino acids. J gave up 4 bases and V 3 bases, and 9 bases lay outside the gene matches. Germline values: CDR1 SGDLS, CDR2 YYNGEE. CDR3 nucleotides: TGTGCCAGCAGCGAAAGACAGGGGCTGACTTACAATGAGCAGTTCTTC. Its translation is CASSERQGLTYNEQFF.

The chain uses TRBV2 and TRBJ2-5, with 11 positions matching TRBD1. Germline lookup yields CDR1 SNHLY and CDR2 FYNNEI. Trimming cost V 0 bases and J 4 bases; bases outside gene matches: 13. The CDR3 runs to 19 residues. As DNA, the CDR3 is TGTGCCAGCAGTGAAGCCGCCGGAGGGAGGGACAGGGGGACAGAGACCCAGTACTTC. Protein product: CASSEAAGGRDRGTETQYF.

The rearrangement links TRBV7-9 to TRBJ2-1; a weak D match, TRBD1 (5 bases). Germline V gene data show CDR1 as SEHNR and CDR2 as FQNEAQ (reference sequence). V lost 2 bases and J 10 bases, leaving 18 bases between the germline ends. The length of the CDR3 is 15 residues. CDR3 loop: CASSLPPKGVGEQFF. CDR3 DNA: TGTGCCAGCAGCTTACCCCCGAAAGGGGTTGGGGAGCAGTTCTTC.

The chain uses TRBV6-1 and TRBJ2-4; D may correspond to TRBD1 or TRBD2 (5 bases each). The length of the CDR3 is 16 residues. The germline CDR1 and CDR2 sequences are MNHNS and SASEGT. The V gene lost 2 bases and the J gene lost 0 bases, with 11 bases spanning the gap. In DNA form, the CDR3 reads TGTGCCAGCAGTGAACTACTAGGGGTAGCCAAAAACATTCAGTACTTC. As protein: CASSELLGVAKNIQYF.

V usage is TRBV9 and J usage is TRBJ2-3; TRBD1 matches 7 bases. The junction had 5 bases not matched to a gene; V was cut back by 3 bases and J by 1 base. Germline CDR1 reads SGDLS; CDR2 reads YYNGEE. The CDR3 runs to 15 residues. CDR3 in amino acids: CASSGRQGGTDTQYF. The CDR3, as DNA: TGTGCCAGCAGCGGAAGACAGGGAGGCACAGATACGCAGTATTTT.

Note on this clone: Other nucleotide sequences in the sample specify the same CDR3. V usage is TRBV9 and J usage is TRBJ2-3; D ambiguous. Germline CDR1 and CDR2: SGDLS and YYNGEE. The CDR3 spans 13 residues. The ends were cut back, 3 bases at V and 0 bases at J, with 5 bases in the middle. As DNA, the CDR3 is TGTGCCAGCAGCGAGGACAGCACAGATACGCAGTATTTT. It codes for CASSEDSTDTQYF.